The present entry profiles one T cell receptor beta chain with its context. Its antigen is still unknown. A read error may be the cause here, since a much bigger clone is one base away. If patients had other autoimmune diseases, uncontrolled infections, pregnancy or lactation, they were excluded. The record originates from a study of Graves' ophthalmopathy and Graves' hyperthyroidism. Whole-study results and caveats: For separating ophthalmopathy from stable hyperthyroidism, a 13-signature model gave about 90% sensitivity and about 80% specificity. The majority of expanded thyroid clonotypes above 0.001 frequency also occurred in blood.

Looked up from germline, CDR1 is MRHNA and CDR2 is SNTAGT. The CDR3 has 12 residues. CDR3 regions of TCR beta were amplified from RNA transcripts. HTBI-primed RT-PCR formed the first round, and a multiplex PCR formed the second. TCRdb redid the calling of the multiplex PCR reads with MiXCR, one entry per CDR3 protein. The data hold a few hundred thousand distinct CDR3 sequences, with 15% observed a single time. V is TRBV6-4 and J is TRBJ2-2; D unresolved. This receptor was taken from a woman under 30 with stable Graves' hyperthyroidism. What was sequenced was peripheral blood. CDR3 DNA: TGTGCCATCAGTGGGATCACCGGGGAGCTGTTTTTT. Its protein product is CAISGITGELFF.